Shown below are 30 T cell receptor beta chains from a single sample sequenced in a study of T cells in Graves' hyperthyroidism and ophthalmopathy. What was amplified from RNA transcripts were TCR beta CDR3 regions. Researchers ran a first-round RT-PCR on the TCR CDR3 using the HTBI primer set. One entry per CDR3 protein, called by TCRdb with MiXCR from the multiplex PCR reads. The sample has hundreds of thousands of distinct CDR3 sequences; more than 14% are singletons. Sequenced input: blood. These receptor sequences come from a woman aged 45-65 years with Graves' ophthalmopathy.

This clonotype was counted a few times. The genes are TRBV6-1 and TRBJ2-5; 9 bases are a match to TRBD2. The germline gives CDR1 MNHNS, CDR2 SASEGT. Trimming cost V 6 bases and J 12 bases; bases outside gene matches: 11. This CDR3 contains 13 residues. The DNA for the CDR3 is TGTGCCAGCAGCCGGACTAGCGAGAGTGGGAAGTACTTC. This codes for CASSRTSESGKYF.

This clonotype was counted at least ten times. The chain combines TRBV11-2 with TRBJ2-5; 8 positions match TRBD1. The CDR3 runs 18 residues. V shed 1 base and J 0 bases; nucleotides not matched to a gene: 10. Germline-derived CDR1 and CDR2 are SGHAT and FQNNGV. CDR3 nucleotides: TGTGCCAGCAGCTTAGTATCGCTCGGGACAGGAGACCAAGAGACCCAGTACTTC. Its translation is CASSLVSLGTGDQETQYF.

This clonotype occurred many times. J is TRBJ2-3 and V is TRBV29-1; the D is unclear. The CDR3 is 13 residues long. Deletions cut 2 bases from V and 5 bases from J, with 11 bases between. Germline assignment: CDR1 SQVTM and CDR2 ANQGSEA. The CDR3: CSVERQAVDTQYF. CDR3 nucleotide sequence: TGCAGCGTTGAACGGCAGGCCGTAGATACGCAGTATTTT.

The table lists this clonotype with many counts. This chain connects TRBV7-6 to TRBJ2-3, with TRBD2 identical over 9 bases. Trimming took 4 bases from V and 0 from J; bases not matched to a gene: 5. CDR1 is SGHVS and CDR2 is FNYEAQ in the germline V gene. The CDR3 totals 16 residues. The DNA for the CDR3 is TGTGCCAGCAGCTCCCTTACTAGCGGGAGCACAGATACGCAGTATTTT. Protein product: CASSSLTSGSTDTQYF.

This clonotype was recorded many times. J is TRBJ2-7 and V is TRBV20-1; no clear D gene. The CDR3 covers 12 residues. Germline V gene sequence: CDR1 DFQATT, CDR2 SNEGSKA (reference sequence). Trimming removed 6 bases from V and 1 base from J, with 10 bases in between. Here the CDR3 reads CSAWVQSYEQYF. In DNA form, the CDR3 reads TGCAGTGCCTGGGTACAGTCCTACGAGCAGTACTTC.

The chain is built from TRBV27 and TRBJ2-1; 10 bases match TRBD1. CDR3 length equals 13 residues. V was pared by 6 bases and J by 8 bases, with 4 bases of the junction left unmatched. Per germline, CDR1 MNHEY and CDR2 SMNVEV (reference sequence). CDR3 loop: CASRTGGEYEQFF. CDR3 in DNA: TGTGCCAGCAGGACAGGGGGCGAGTATGAGCAGTTCTTC.

This chain connects TRBV4-2 to TRBJ1-5; TRBD1 is a possible D gene (6 bases). The CDR3 contains 15 residues. Germline CDR1 and CDR2: LGHNA and YNFKEQ. Trimming pared 0 bases from V and 6 bases from J, leaving 12 bases between. CDR3 bases: TGTGCCAGCAGCCAAGAACAGGGTGGAACTCAGCCCCAGCATTTT. Amino acids: CASSQEQGGTQPQHF.

This clonotype was detected ten times or more. The rearrangement links TRBV27 to TRBJ2-3, with 7 bases aligning to TRBD2. V lost 3 bases to trimming and J lost 4 bases; unmatched junction nucleotides: 10. Germline assignment: CDR1 MNHEY and CDR2 SMNVEV (reference sequence). This CDR3 comprises 16 residues. In nucleotides, the CDR3 is TGTGCCAGCAGTTTTCATACTAGCGTTAACCCAGATACGCAGTATTTT. Amino acids: CASSFHTSVNPDTQYF.

This rearrangement joins TRBV20-1 to TRBJ2-7; D may be TRBD1 (5 bases). Germline V gene sequence: CDR1 DFQATT, CDR2 SNEGSKA (reference sequence). The CDR3 loop spans 12 amino acids. V gave up 4 bases and J gave up 4 bases, with 11 bases separating them. CDR3 amino acids: CSATGDRYEQYF. The CDR3 bases are TGCAGTGCTACAGGCGACAGATACGAGCAGTACTTC.

Ten or more counts support this clonotype. Germline and junction disagree at one end, which may indicate a read error. V and J are TRBV7-9 and TRBJ1-2; 7 nucleotides align to TRBD1. CDR3 length equals 13 residues. Looked up from germline, CDR1 is SEHNR and CDR2 is FQNEAQ (reference sequence). Here the CDR3 reads CASSLGTDYGYTF. In nucleotides, the CDR3 is TGTGCCAGCAGTTTAGGGACAGACTATGGCTACACCTTC.

This clonotype was seen ten or more times. The chain employs TRBV24-1 and TRBJ2-1; 10 bases line up with TRBD2. Germline trimming cut 0 bases from V and 4 bases from J; bases unmatched to any gene: 2. The CDR3 loop spans 16 amino acids. The germline gives CDR1 KGHDR, CDR2 SFDVKD. Here the CDR3 DNA reads TGTGCCACCAGTGATTTGGTAGCGGGAGGATACAATGAGCAGTTCTTC. The encoded protein is CATSDLVAGGYNEQFF.

This clonotype was found many times. The chain employs TRBV12-3 or TRBV12-4 and TRBJ2-1, with 10 bases lining up with TRBD1. CDR3 size: 13 residues. V shed 6 bases and J 6 bases; nucleotides not matched to a gene: 2. The CDR3 region has the DNA TGTGCCAGCAGCCGGACAGGGGGCAATGAGCAGTTCTTC. This translates into CASSRTGGNEQFF.

This clonotype was found many times. The rearrangement joins TRBV6-2 or TRBV6-3 to TRBJ2-7; D is unresolved. CDR3 length: 13 residues. V lost 6 bases and J lost 2, with 11 bases in between. Per germline, CDR1 MNHEY and CDR2 SVGEGT. The CDR3 DNA sequence: TGTGCCAGCAGAACGGGCGGAGCCTACGAGCAGTACTTC. Amino acid sequence: CASRTGGAYEQYF.

The J gene is TRBJ1-1, the V gene TRBV18, with D uncertain. Germline V gives CDR1 KGHSH, CDR2 LQKENI. The ends were cut back, 2 bases at V and 3 bases at J, with 13 bases in the middle. The length of the CDR3 is 15 residues. The CDR3: CASSPATMGYTEAFF. CDR3 sequence (DNA): TGTGCCAGCTCACCAGCCACCATGGGGTACACTGAAGCTTTCTTT.

The chain couples TRBV24-1 to TRBJ2-1, with 10 positions matching TRBD1. Germline CDR1 is KGHDR and CDR2 is SFDVKD. The CDR3 consists of 20 residues. Trimming removed 4 bases from V and 4 bases from J; junction bases left unmatched: 18. CDR3 nucleotides: TGTGCCACCAGTGAGCCCCGGACAGGGGGTGTACGGGAAGGGTACAATGAGCAGTTCTTC. Translating gives CATSEPRTGGVREGYNEQFF.

The V call is TRBV5-4, the J call TRBJ2-2, with no clear D. In germline, CDR1 is SGHNT, CDR2 YYREEE (reference sequence). Trimming took off 0 bases at V and 5 bases at J, with 8 bases between the two ends. This CDR3 region has 14 residues. The DNA of the CDR3 is TGTGCCAGCAGCTTGGGTCGTTGGACCGGGGAGCTGTTTTTT. This sequence encodes CASSLGRWTGELFF.

This clonotype is a singleton in its sample. The genes are TRBV7-2 and TRBJ1-3; D gene uncertain. The germline CDR1 and CDR2 sequences are SGHTA and FQGNSA. The CDR3 spans 14 residues. Trimming shortened V by 3 bases and J by 4 bases, and 10 bases separated the two germline ends. The CDR3 DNA reads TGTGCCAGCAGCTTGCGGGGTACGGGAAACACCATATATTTT. This gives the protein CASSLRGTGNTIYF.

The sample holds many counts of this clonotype. This chain connects TRBV7-2 to TRBJ2-5, with D perhaps matching TRBD1 or TRBD2 (5 bases each). V was pared by 3 bases and J by 5 bases, with 13 bases between. The CDR3 extends over 14 amino acids. Germline V CDR1 and CDR2: SGHTA, FQGNSA. The CDR3 loop is CASSFRVGGETQYF. CDR3 nucleotide sequence: TGTGCCAGCAGCTTCAGGGTTGGCGGGGAGACCCAGTACTTC.

The chain recombines TRBV2 with TRBJ2-3, with 12 bases aligning to TRBD2. Trimming removed 9 bases from V and 2 bases from J; junction bases left unmatched: 6. Looked up from germline, CDR1 is SNHLY and CDR2 is FYNNEI. The CDR3 extends over 15 amino acids. For the CDR3, the DNA is TGTGCCAGTCGGACTAGCGGGAACAACACAGATACGCAGTATTTT. Protein: CASRTSGNNTDTQYF.

This clonotype was counted ten times or more. The CDR3 is CSARPGQNSPLHF. Here the CDR3 DNA reads TGCAGTGCTAGACCGGGACAGAATTCACCCCTCCACTTT. This rearrangement joins TRBV20-1 to TRBJ1-6; TRBD1 aligns across 7 bases. With V trimmed by 2 bases and J by 7 bases, 2 bases remained unmatched. CDR3 length: 13 amino acids. Germline assignment: CDR1 DFQATT and CDR2 SNEGSKA (reference sequence).

This rearrangement joins TRBV9 to TRBJ2-3; the D is unclear. Trimming pared 3 bases from V and 0 bases from J, leaving 17 bases between. The germline V gene encodes CDR1 SGDLS and CDR2 YYNGEE. The CDR3 has 17 amino acids. CDR3 in amino acids: CASSARLSLASTDTQYF. The DNA of the CDR3 is TGTGCCAGCAGCGCCCGACTGTCTCTGGCTAGCACAGATACGCAGTATTTT.

In its sample, this clonotype was seen many times. The V gene is TRBV24-1, the J gene TRBJ2-1; D not certain. Germline lookup yields CDR1 KGHDR and CDR2 SFDVKD. The CDR3 has 15 amino acids. Trimming pared 3 bases from V and 2 bases from J, leaving 10 bases between. The CDR3 DNA follows: TGTGCCACCAGTGATACGAGACTGGCCTACAATGAGCAGTTCTTC. Translating it yields CATSDTRLAYNEQFF.

This clonotype was seen repeatedly, ten times or more. The genes are TRBV6-2 or TRBV6-3 and TRBJ1-5; no definite D call. The CDR3 totals 17 residues. Germline V gene lookup returns CDR1 MNHEY and CDR2 SVGEGT. The V end was cut by 0 bases, the J end by 2 bases, with 14 bases between. CDR3 nucleotide sequence: TGTGCCAGCAGTTACTCGCGGGCGGGGAAAGGCAATCAGCCCCAGCATTTT. Its translation is CASSYSRAGKGNQPQHF.

A remark on this clonotype: No conserved phenylalanine or tryptophan is present at the end of the CDR3, so a read error is the likely explanation. The chain combines TRBV12-3 or TRBV12-4 with TRBJ2-7; 14 positions agree with TRBD2. The CDR3 is 15 residues long. The ends lost 4 bases at V and 5 bases at J; junction bases unmatched: 4. CDR3 coding DNA: TGTGCCAGCAGTTCCCGGACTAGCGGGAGGAACGAGCAGTACCTC. The encoded protein is CASSSRTSGRNEQYL.

This CDR3 is CASSRDSWNTGELFF. The CDR3, as DNA: TGCGCCAGCAGCCGCGATTCCTGGAACACCGGGGAGCTGTTTTTT. The chain recombines TRBV4-3 with TRBJ2-2; no reliable D call. The V and J ends lost 4 bases and 1 base respectively, with 10 bases between them. This CDR3 region has 15 residues. CDR1 and CDR2 (germline): LGHNA, YSLEER.

The chain uses TRBV15 and TRBJ2-1, with a tentative D call TRBD1 (6 bases). CDR1 and CDR2 (germline): LNHNV, YYDKDF (reference sequence). CDR3 length: 13 residues. V was pared by 4 bases and J by 13 bases, with 17 bases between. CDR3 protein: CATSIDRADSQFF. The CDR3 DNA sequence: TGTGCCACCAGCATAGATCGGGCGGACAGTCAGTTCTTC.

The chain has TRBV6-1 and TRBJ1-6; tentative D call: TRBD1 (6 bases). Looked up from germline, CDR1 is MNHNS and CDR2 is SASEGT. The CDR3 totals 15 residues. The germline V and J ends were trimmed by 10 bases and 7 bases, with 20 bases remaining between them. The CDR3 spells CATISGGLRNSPLHF. Written as DNA, the CDR3 is TGTGCCACCATCTCCGGGGGGCTGAGAAATTCACCCCTCCACTTT.

This clonotype appeared many times. The rearrangement links TRBV12-3 or TRBV12-4 to TRBJ2-1, with TRBD2 matching 7 bases. The V segment lost 1 base and the J segment 5 bases; nucleotides outside the gene matches: 5. CDR3 length: 15 amino acids. This CDR3 is CASSLGGGRDNEQFF. The CDR3 DNA follows: TGTGCCAGCAGTTTAGGCGGGGGACGAGACAATGAGCAGTTCTTC.

In its sample, this clonotype was seen a few times. The J gene is TRBJ2-5, the V gene TRBV14; unclear D gene. Germline V gene data show CDR1 as SGHDN and CDR2 as FVKESK. V lost 1 base to trimming and J lost 7 bases, with 10 bases between them. The CDR3 sequence is 13 residues long. The CDR3 sequence: CASSQVLTGTQYF. The CDR3 coding sequence is TGTGCCAGCAGCCAAGTCCTCACTGGGACCCAGTACTTC.

There are many counts of this clonotype. CDR3 amino acids: CASSLLADTQYF. Written as DNA, the CDR3 is TGTGCCAGCAGCTTACTTGCAGATACGCAGTATTTT. The V and J genes are TRBV7-3 and TRBJ2-3; D is unresolved. CDR1 SGHTA and CDR2 FQGTGA come from the germline V gene. Trimming stripped 2 bases from V and 4 bases from J, with 4 bases between. The CDR3 extends over 12 amino acids.